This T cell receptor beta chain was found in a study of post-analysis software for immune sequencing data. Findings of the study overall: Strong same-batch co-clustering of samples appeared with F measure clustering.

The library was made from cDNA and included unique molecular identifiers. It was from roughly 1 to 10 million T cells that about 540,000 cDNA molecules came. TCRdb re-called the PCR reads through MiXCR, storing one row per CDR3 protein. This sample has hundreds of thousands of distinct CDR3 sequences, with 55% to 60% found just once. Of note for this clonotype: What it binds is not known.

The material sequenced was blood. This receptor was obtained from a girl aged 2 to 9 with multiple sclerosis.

Here the CDR3 reads CASSYGTANTEAFF. CDR3 in DNA: TGTGCCAGCAGTTACGGGACCGCGAACACTGAAGCTTTCTTT. V and J are TRBV27 and TRBJ1-1, with TRBD1 as a possible D gene (5 bases). Germline CDR1 MNHEY, CDR2 SMNVEV (reference sequence). The CDR3 is 14 residues long. Trimming took off 4 bases at V and 1 base at J, with 10 bases between the two ends.